Listed here is a single TCR beta chain. Its specificity is unknown. TCRdb's table, derived via immunoSEQ multiplex PCR, lists solely in-frame clones and lacks some. The table lists approximately 190,000 clones, approximately 91% of them singletons. This sample was taken from a study of T cell responses to AZD1222 COVID-19 vaccine. Study information: Second-dose schedules of about 4 or about 12 weeks were combined. Regarding the study as a whole: Spike was spanned by vaccine-associated CD4 TCRs, with dominance at 160-218 and 743-854. At study baseline, merely several AZD1222 recipients were seropositive. Donors, mostly white British, included more females; clonal diversity was possibly underestimated.

The CDR3 has 15 amino acids. V trimming: 6 bases; J trimming: 8 bases; junction bases outside the gene matches: 11. The germline CDR1 and CDR2 sequences are MDHEN and SYDVKM. The source material was peripheral blood, sampled on day 0 of AZD1222 vaccination. The sequence was obtained from an adult in good health. The rearrangement joins TRBV28 to TRBJ2-1; 9 nucleotides align to TRBD1. CDR3 DNA sequence: TGTGCCAGCAGGCCACCGGGACAGGGCATACATGAGCAGTTCTTC. As protein: CASRPPGQGIHEQFF.